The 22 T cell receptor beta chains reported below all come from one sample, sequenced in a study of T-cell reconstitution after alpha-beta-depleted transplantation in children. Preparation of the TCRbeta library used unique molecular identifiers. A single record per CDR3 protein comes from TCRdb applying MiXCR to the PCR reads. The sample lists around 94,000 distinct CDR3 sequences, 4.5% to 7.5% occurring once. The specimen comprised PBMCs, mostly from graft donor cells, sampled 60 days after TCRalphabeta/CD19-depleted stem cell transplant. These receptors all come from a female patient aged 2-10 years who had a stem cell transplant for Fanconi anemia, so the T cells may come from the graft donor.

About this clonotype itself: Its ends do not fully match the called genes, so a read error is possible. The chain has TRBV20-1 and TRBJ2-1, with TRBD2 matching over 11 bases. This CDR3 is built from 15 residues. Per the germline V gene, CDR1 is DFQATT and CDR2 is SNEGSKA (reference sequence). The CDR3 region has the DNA TGCTGTGCTAGAAGTAGCGGGAGGGCCTACAATGAGCAGTTCTTC. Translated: CCARSSGRAYNEQFF.

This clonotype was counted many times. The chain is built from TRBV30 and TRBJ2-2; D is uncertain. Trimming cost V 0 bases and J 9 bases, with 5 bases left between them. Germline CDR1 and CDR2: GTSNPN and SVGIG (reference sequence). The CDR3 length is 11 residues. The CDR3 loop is CAWSVRRELFF. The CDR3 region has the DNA TGTGCCTGGAGTGTCAGACGGGAGCTGTTTTTT.

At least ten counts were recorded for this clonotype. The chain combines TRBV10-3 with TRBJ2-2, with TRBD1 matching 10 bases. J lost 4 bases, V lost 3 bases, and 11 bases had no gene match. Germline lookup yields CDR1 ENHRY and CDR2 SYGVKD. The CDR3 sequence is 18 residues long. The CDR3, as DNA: TGTGCCATCAGTGAACTCCCGGGACAGGGGATTGGCACCGGGGAGCTGTTTTTT. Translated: CAISELPGQGIGTGELFF.

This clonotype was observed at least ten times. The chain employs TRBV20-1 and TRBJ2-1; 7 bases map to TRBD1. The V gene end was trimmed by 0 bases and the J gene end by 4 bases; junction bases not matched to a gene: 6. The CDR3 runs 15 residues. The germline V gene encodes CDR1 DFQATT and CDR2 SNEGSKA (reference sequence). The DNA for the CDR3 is TGCAGTGCTAGAGATCTGGGGGACAGTTACAATGAGCAGTTCTTC. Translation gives CSARDLGDSYNEQFF.

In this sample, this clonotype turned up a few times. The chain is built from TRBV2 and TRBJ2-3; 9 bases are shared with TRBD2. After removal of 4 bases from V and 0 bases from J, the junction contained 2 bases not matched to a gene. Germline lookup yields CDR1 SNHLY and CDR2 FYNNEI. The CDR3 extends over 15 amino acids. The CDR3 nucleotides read TGTGCCAGCAGTGGACTAGCGGCTAGCACAGATACGCAGTATTTT. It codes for CASSGLAASTDTQYF.

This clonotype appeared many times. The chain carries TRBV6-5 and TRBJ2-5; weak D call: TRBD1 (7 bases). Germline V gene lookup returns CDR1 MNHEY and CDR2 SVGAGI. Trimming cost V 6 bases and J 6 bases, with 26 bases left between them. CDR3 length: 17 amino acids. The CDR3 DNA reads TGTGCCAGCAGCGGGGCGGGGTCGCAGGGGGTAATGAAGACCCAGTACTTC. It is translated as CASSGAGSQGVMKTQYF.

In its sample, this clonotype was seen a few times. The CDR3 protein is CASSSGLPFSQRQYF. The DNA for the CDR3 is TGTGCCAGCAGTTCGGGCTTGCCCTTTTCCCAGCGGCAGTATTTT. This chain links TRBV28 with TRBJ2-3, with D unresolved. The CDR3 runs 15 residues. Trimming pared 4 bases from V and 11 bases from J, leaving 22 bases between. CDR1 and CDR2 from the germline V gene are MDHEN and SYDVKM.

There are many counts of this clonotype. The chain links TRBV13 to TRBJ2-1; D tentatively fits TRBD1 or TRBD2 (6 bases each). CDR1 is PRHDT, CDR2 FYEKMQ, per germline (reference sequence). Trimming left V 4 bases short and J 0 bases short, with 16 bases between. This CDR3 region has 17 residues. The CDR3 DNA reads TGTGCCAGCAGCTCCCGTTGGGGGGCCTTCTCCTACAATGAGCAGTTCTTC. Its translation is CASSSRWGAFSYNEQFF.

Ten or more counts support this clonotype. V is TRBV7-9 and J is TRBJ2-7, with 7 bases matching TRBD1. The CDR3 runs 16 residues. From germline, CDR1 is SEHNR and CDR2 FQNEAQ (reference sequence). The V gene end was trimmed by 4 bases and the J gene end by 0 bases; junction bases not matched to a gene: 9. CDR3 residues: CASSYLPGQSSYEQYF. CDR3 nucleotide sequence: TGTGCCAGCAGCTACCTTCCGGGACAGAGCTCCTACGAGCAGTACTTC.

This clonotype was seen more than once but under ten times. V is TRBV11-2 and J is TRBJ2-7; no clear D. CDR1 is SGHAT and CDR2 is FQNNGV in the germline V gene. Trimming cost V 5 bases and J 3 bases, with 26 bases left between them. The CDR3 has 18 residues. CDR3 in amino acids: CASSPHPASRSAFYEQYF. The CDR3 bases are TGTGCCAGCAGCCCCCACCCGGCAAGTCGCTCGGCCTTCTACGAGCAGTACTTC.

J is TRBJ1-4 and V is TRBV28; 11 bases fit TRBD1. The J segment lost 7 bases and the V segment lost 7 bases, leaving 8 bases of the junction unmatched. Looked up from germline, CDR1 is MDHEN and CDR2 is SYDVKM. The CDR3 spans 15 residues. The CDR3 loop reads CASTGAGQGGEKLFF. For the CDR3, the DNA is TGTGCCAGCACTGGAGCGGGACAGGGGGGTGAAAAACTGTTTTTT. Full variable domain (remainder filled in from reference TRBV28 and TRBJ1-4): DVKVTQSSRYLVKRTGEKVFLECVQDMDHENMFWYRQDPGLGLRLIYFSYDVKMKEKGDIPEGYSVSREKKERFSLILESASTNQTSMYLCASTGAGQGGEKLFFGSGTQLSVL.

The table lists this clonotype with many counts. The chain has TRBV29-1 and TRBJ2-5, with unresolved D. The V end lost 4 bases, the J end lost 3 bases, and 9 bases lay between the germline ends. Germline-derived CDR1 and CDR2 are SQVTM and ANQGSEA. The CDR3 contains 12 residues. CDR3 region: CSVAQTKETQYF. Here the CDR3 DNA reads TGCAGCGTTGCCCAGACGAAAGAGACCCAGTACTTC.

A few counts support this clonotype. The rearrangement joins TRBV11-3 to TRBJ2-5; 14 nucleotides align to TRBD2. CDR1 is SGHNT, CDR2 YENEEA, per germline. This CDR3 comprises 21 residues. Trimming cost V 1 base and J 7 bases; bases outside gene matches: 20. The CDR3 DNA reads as TGTGCCAGCAGCTTAGTCATCACCGGGACTAGCGGGGGAGCCGATTGGGGGACCCAGTACTTC. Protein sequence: CASSLVITGTSGGADWGTQYF.

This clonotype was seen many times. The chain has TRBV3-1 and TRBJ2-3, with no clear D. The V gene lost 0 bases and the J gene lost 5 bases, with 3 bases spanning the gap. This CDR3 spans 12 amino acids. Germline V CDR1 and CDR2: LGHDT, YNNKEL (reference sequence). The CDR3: CASSQEEDTQYF. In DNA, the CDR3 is TGTGCCAGCAGCCAAGAGGAAGATACGCAGTATTTT.

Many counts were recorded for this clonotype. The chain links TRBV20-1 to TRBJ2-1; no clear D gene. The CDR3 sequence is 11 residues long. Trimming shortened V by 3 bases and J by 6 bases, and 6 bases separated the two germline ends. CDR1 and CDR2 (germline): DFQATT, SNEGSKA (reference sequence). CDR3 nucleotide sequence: TGCAGTGCTAGTTCCGTCAATGAGCAGTTCTTC. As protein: CSASSVNEQFF.

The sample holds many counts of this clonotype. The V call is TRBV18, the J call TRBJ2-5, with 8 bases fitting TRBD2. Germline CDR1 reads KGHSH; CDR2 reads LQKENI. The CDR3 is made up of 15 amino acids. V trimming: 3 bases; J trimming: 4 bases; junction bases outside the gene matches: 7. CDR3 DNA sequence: TGTGCCAGCTCACCGAACATACTAGCGGCAGAGACCCAGTACTTC. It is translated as CASSPNILAAETQYF.

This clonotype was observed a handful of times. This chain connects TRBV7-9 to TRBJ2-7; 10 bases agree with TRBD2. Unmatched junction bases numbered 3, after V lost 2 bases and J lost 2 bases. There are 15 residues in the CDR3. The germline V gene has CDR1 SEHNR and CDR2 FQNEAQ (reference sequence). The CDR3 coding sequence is TGTGCCAGCAGCTTAAAAGGGACTAGCGCCTACGAGCAGTACTTC. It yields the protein CASSLKGTSAYEQYF.

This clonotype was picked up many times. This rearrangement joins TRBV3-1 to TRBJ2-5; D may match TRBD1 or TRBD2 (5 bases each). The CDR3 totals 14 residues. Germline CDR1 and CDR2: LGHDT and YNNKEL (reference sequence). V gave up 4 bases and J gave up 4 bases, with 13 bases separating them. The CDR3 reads CASSLFGGVETQYF. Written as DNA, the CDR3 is TGTGCCAGCAGCCTTTTTGGGGGAGTAGAGACCCAGTACTTC.

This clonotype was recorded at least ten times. CDR3 in amino acids: CASSLEARAPDKYEQYF. DNA for the CDR3: TGCGCCAGCAGCTTGGAAGCTAGGGCCCCAGACAAATACGAGCAGTACTTC. The chain has TRBV5-1 and TRBJ2-7; D remains unclear. The CDR3 length is 17 residues. Germline CDR1 is SGHRS and CDR2 is YFSETQ. Trimming stripped 0 bases from V and 4 bases from J, with 20 bases between.

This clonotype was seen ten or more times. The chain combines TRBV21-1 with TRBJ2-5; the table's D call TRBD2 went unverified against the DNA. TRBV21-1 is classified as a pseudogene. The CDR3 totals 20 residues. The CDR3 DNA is TGTGCCAGCAGCAAAGAAAAAGGACTAGCGGGAGAGAGGGAAGAAGAGACCCAGTACTTC. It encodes CASSKEKGLAGEREEETQYF.

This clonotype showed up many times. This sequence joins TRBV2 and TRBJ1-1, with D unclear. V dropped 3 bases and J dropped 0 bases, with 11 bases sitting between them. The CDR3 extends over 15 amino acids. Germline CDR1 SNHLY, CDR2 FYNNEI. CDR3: CASSEASPVNTEAFF. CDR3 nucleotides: TGTGCCAGCAGTGAGGCTAGCCCTGTGAACACTGAAGCTTTCTTT.

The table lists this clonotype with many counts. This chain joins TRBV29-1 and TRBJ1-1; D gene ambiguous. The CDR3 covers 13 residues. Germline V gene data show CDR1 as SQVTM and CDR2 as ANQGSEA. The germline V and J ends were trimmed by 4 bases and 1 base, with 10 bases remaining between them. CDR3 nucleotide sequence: TGCAGCGTTGGGCCAGGATGGAACACTGAAGCTTTCTTT. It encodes CSVGPGWNTEAFF.